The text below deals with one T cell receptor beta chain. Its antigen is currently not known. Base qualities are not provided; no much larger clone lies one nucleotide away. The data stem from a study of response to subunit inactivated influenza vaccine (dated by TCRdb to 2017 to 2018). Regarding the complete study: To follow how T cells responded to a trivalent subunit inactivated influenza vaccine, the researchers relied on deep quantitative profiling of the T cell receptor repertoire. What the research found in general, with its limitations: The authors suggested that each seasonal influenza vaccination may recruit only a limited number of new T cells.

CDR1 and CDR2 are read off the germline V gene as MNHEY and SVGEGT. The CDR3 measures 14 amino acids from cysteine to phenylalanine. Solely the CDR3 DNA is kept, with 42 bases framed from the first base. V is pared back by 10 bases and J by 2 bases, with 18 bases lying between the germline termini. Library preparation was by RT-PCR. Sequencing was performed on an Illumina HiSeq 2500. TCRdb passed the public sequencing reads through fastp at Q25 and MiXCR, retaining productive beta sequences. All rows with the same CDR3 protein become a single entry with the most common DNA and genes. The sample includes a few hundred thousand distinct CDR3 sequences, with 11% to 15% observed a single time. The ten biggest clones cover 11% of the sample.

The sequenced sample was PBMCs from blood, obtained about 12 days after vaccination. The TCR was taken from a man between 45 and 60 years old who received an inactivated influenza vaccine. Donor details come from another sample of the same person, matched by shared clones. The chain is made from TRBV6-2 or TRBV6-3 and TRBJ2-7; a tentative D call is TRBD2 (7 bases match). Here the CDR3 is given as CATRWGGQTYEQYF. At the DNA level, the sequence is TGTGCCACCCGGTGGGGGGGACAAACCTACGAGCAGTACTTC.